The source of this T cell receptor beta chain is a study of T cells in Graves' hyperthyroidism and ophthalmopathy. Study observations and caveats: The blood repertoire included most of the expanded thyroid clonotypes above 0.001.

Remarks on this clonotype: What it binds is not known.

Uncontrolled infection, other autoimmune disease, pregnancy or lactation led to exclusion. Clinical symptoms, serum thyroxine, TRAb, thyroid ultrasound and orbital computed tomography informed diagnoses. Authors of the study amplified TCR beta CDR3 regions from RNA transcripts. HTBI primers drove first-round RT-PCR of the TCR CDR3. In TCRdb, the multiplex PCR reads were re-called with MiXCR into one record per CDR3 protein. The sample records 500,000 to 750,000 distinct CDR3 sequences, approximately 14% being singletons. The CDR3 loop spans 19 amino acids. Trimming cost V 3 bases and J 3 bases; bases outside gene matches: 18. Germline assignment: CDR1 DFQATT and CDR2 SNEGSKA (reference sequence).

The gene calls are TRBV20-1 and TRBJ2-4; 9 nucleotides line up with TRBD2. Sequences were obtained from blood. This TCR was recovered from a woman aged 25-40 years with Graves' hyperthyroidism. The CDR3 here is CSASGFSVAGDGVKNIQYF. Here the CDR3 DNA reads TGCAGTGCTAGTGGATTTTCCGTAGCGGGAGACGGGGTCAAAAACATTCAGTACTTC.